This TCR beta chain was recovered during a study of human T cells and chemical hapten exposure (dated by TCRdb to 2020 to 2023). Study-level background: For sensitization, 2% DPC in acetone was applied to a roughly 2 cm by roughly 2 cm area of upper inner arm skin. The mostly female patient cohort included alopecia areata with under or over 50% scalp involvement, alopecia totalis and alopecia universalis. Throughout the study period of around 24 weeks, patients also received therapeutic DPC doses to the scalp every week. The study tracked peripheral blood TCR repertoire changes in vivo during primary and secondary sensitization to the hapten diphenylcyclopropenone (DPC) in alopecia patients. Patch tests used Finn chambers with 0.01% DPC on the upper back, scored after 6 days by International Contact Dermatitis Research Group standards. Libraries were pooled for sequencing, and variation in per-sample TCR yields was attributed mainly to small differences in library volumes within the pool. Roughly 30 alopecia patients provided blood for TCR sequencing at one to four time points (pre-sensitization, 2, 6 and 24 weeks). Blood was sampled from patients pre-sensitization (week 0) and at 2, 6 and about 24 weeks after DPC sensitization.

In its sample, this clonotype was seen many times. Its antigen target is currently unknown. Base-call qualities are not available, and no considerably larger clone is one nucleotide away. The time point label, read with the paper, signifies: patch test 1, 2 weeks after DPC sensitization. Interpreted using the paper, the treatment or condition label stands for: therapeutic diphenylcyclopropenone sensitization with weekly scalp DPC. At each patch-test visit, blood was drawn before the patch test was applied. Patients were considered eligible if aged 18 to 70, diagnosed with alopecia and deemed suitable for DPC therapy, and patients were excluded if pregnant. Total RNA was extracted from unfractionated whole blood collected in Tempus Blood RNA tubes. Sequences MNHEY (CDR1) and SMNVEV (CDR2) are obtained from the germline V gene (reference sequence). Measured from the cysteine to the phenylalanine, the CDR3 is 16 residues long. Only the CDR3 region is kept as DNA, spanning 48 bases read in frame from base 1. At the junction V is shortened by 7 bases and J by 6 bases, with 23 bases in between.

Libraries were prepared through RACE. Sequencing was carried out with a NextSeq 500. During library preparation, unique molecular identifiers were attached to individual cDNA molecules so that TCRs could be counted quantitatively and reproducibly. From each blood RNA sample, both TCR alpha and TCR beta chains were sequenced. The study's own analysis went as follows. A median of about 100,000 TCRs per sample was observed, with a range of about 20,000 to 690,600. V, J and CDR3 annotation of the TCR reads was carried out using the Decombinator software suite. To make PS versus PT1 abundance plots, every sample was subsampled to the same number of TCRs (28,000). Expanded TCRs were defined as absent before sensitization and observed at least eight times at the 2-week time point. The public reads were run again by TCRdb, first through fastp at Q25 and then through MiXCR, and only productive beta chains were kept. Every distinct CDR3 protein forms one entry, paired with its most common genes and DNA. For this entry, the V and J calls and clone size follow TCRdb and not the study's own pipeline. The sample has some 400,000 distinct CDR3 sequences on record, 4% to 5.5% of them singletons. About 2.2% of the sample is held by the ten biggest clonotypes.

The investigation overall reported the following: DPC sensitization did not change the number of TCRs with a frequency above 1 in 1000, and there was no evidence of changes in global repertoire structure. After repeated subsampling, changes were observed in the strength of the expansion versus patch-test correlation and in the threshold at which the correlation became significant. Because all patients had alopecia, a presumed autoimmune disease, the immune response of the patients might differ from that of healthy individuals. A positive correlation was found between the number of PT1 expanded TCRs and patch test score, with significance reached at thresholds 8, 16 and 32 but not 4. Significantly more large CDR3 similarity clusters were formed by expanded TCRs than by pre-sensitization or healthy control sets, consistent with antigen-driven responses.

The sample was whole blood, taken in connection with sensitization to the hapten diphenylcyclopropenone (DPC). The rearranged chain carries TRBV27 and TRBJ2-3; a weak D assignment points to TRBD1 (6 bases agree). This TCR derives from a woman aged 45-65 years with alopecia areata. Some clones in this sample may be carry-over from other donors' samples. The sequence in DNA is TGTGCCAGCACACAAGGGGGTCCAGATCGACCTGATACGCAGTATTTT. It translates to CASTQGGPDRPDTQYF.